Below are 19 T cell receptor beta chains sequenced from a single sample in a study of T cell responses to AZD1222 COVID-19 vaccine. This table comes from immunoSEQ multiplex PCR, and its TCRdb copy is limited to in-frame clones, with some not included. There are tens of thousands of clones in the sample; 86% occur only once, and roughly 10% lies in the top ten. This sample comprised peripheral blood, obtained on day 0 of AZD1222 vaccination. The source is an adult in good health.

V usage is TRBV28 and J usage is TRBJ1-3; D is uncertain. The CDR3 has 10 residues. Germline lookup yields CDR1 MDHEN and CDR2 SYDVKM. The V end was cut by 11 bases, the J end by 3 bases, with 5 bases between. In nucleotides, the CDR3 is TGTGCCCATGGTGGAAACACCATATATTTT. This codes for CAHGGNTIYF.

The chain couples TRBV7-2 to TRBJ1-2; D uncertain. V was cut by 3 bases and J by 1 base, with 12 bases left in between. The CDR3 has 15 amino acids. Germline V lookup: CDR1 SGHTA, CDR2 FQGNSA. CDR3 protein: CASSLTSLLNYGYTF. In DNA, the CDR3 is TGTGCCAGCAGCTTGACCAGCCTCCTTAACTATGGCTACACCTTC.

The V and J genes are TRBV2 and TRBJ2-2; the match to TRBD2 covers 8 bases. V shed 8 bases, J shed 7 bases, and the junction held 12 bases outside the gene matches. The germline gives CDR1 SNHLY, CDR2 FYNNEI. This CDR3 comprises 15 residues. The CDR3 DNA reads TGTGCCAGCGGCCCCCGGCGGGAGGAGGGCGGGGAGCTGTTTTTT. This translates into CASGPRREEGGELFF.

The chain carries TRBV6-5 and TRBJ1-1; 7 nucleotides line up with TRBD1. This CDR3 contains 13 residues. The V gene's germline CDR1 is MNHEY and CDR2 SVGAGI. The V segment lost 8 bases and the J segment 0 bases; nucleotides outside the gene matches: 3. DNA of the CDR3: TGTGCCAGCCCGGGACAGTTGAACACTGAAGCTTTCTTT. Translation gives CASPGQLNTEAFF.

The chain is built from TRBV5-1 and TRBJ2-7, with a possible D match to TRBD2 (5 bases). Trimming cost V 0 bases and J 2 bases, with 9 bases left between them. There are 14 residues in the CDR3. The V gene's germline CDR1 is SGHRS and CDR2 YFSETQ. CDR3 DNA sequence: TGCGCCAGCAGCTTGGTTCCGGGAACCTACGAGCAGTACTTC. Translated, it gives CASSLVPGTYEQYF.

V is TRBV7-2 and J is TRBJ1-2; D gene ambiguous. This CDR3 has 13 residues. The germline V gene encodes CDR1 SGHTA and CDR2 FQGNSA. V lost 3 bases and J 8 bases, leaving 13 bases between the germline ends. DNA of the CDR3: TGTGCCAGCAGCTTCCTAGTACGCTCGGGCTACACCTTC. Protein: CASSFLVRSGYTF.

This chain connects TRBV5-4 to TRBJ2-5; D is possibly TRBD1 (6 bases). Germline CDR1 reads SGHNT; CDR2 reads YYREEE (reference sequence). Trimming removed 0 bases at V and 5 bases at J, with 17 bases between. The CDR3 is 16 residues long. CDR3 amino acids: CASSLAMTGGGETQYF. In DNA form, the CDR3 reads TGTGCCAGCAGCTTGGCGATGACAGGCGGCGGGGAGACCCAGTACTTC.

V gene TRBV19 combines with J gene TRBJ1-3; D not resolved. Trimming removed 4 bases from V and 3 bases from J, with 10 bases in between. Germline assignment: CDR1 LNHDA and CDR2 SQIVND (reference sequence). The length of the CDR3 is 14 residues. The CDR3 DNA follows: TGTGCCAGTAGTACCGGGAAGGGTGGAAACACCATATATTTT. Amino acid sequence: CASSTGKGGNTIYF.

The chain couples TRBV19 to TRBJ1-6; 7 bases map to TRBD1. This CDR3 comprises 14 residues. Trimming took 8 bases from V and 6 from J; bases not matched to a gene: 7. The germline V gene encodes CDR1 LNHDA and CDR2 SQIVND (reference sequence). CDR3 sequence (DNA): TGTGCCAGTGACCGACAGGGAGGTAATTCACCCCTCCACTTT. Translation: CASDRQGGNSPLHF.

This chain joins TRBV3-1 (or the pseudogene TRBV3-2) and TRBJ2-1; D is possibly TRBD1 (6 bases). The CDR3 consists of 15 residues. The V gene lost 4 bases and the J gene lost 6 bases, with 16 bases spanning the gap. Germline-derived CDR1 and CDR2 are LGHDT and YNNKEL (reference sequence). CDR3 in amino acids: CASSPYRAGSNEQFF. The CDR3 bases are TGTGCCAGCAGCCCATACAGGGCAGGTTCCAATGAGCAGTTCTTC.

V usage is TRBV2 and J usage is TRBJ1-1, with D possibly TRBD1 on 5 matching bases. The CDR3 length is 14 residues. Trimming pared 1 base from V and 8 bases from J, leaving 14 bases between. Per germline, CDR1 SNHLY and CDR2 FYNNEI. The DNA for the CDR3 is TGTGCCAGCAGTGAAGTGGTCCCAGGGTTGGAAGCTTTCTTT. Translated, it gives CASSEVVPGLEAFF.

Turning to this clone: Other nucleotide sequences from this sample produce the same CDR3. The rearrangement uses TRBV4-1 and TRBJ1-4; D gene unclear. Germline CDR1 reads MGHRA; CDR2 reads YSYEKL. V lost 0 bases to trimming and J lost 4 bases, with 9 bases between them. The CDR3 consists of 15 residues. Written as DNA, the CDR3 is TGCGCCAGCAGCCAAGATGGAGCTTTTAATGAAAAACTGTTTTTT. Its translation: CASSQDGAFNEKLFF.

This clone occurred a few times. The chain recombines TRBV19 with TRBJ1-4; D possibly corresponds to TRBD1 (5 bases). The CDR3 is 15 residues long. Germline V gene lookup returns CDR1 LNHDA and CDR2 SQIVND (reference sequence). The V and J ends lost 2 bases and 10 bases respectively, with 17 bases between them. The CDR3 loop reads CASSILTGGDGKLFF. In DNA form, the CDR3 reads TGTGCCAGTAGTATATTGACGGGAGGGGACGGAAAACTGTTTTTT.

This chain uses TRBV7-8 with TRBJ2-7; the match to TRBD1 covers 7 bases. Germline V lookup: CDR1 SGHVS, CDR2 FQNEAQ. V gave up 4 bases and J gave up 3 bases; unmatched junction bases: 9. The CDR3 totals 15 residues. CDR3 residues: CASSSRTGVYYEQYF. CDR3 sequence (DNA): TGTGCCAGCAGCTCCCGGACAGGCGTTTACTACGAGCAGTACTTC. The variable domain in full, with the rest retrieved from reference TRBV7-8 and TRBJ2-7, is GAGVSQSPRYKVAKRGQDVALRCDPISGHVSLFWYQQALGQGPEFLTYFQNEAQLDKSGLPSDRFFAERPEGSVSTLKIQRTQQEDSAVYLCASSSRTGVYYEQYFGPGTRLTVT.

This chain uses TRBV7-2 with TRBJ1-1; D gene unclear. With 5 bases removed from V and 7 bases from J, the gap between germline ends came to 11 bases. CDR3 size: 12 residues. Germline lookup yields CDR1 SGHTA and CDR2 FQGNSA. In DNA, the CDR3 is TGTGCCAGCAGCCTAGGACCCCTTGAAGCTTTCTTT. Protein: CASSLGPLEAFF.

The V call is TRBV27, the J call TRBJ1-6; 9 nucleotides align to TRBD1. The CDR3 sequence is 15 residues long. V dropped 4 bases and J dropped 9; count of bases not matched to a gene: 7. CDR1 MNHEY and CDR2 SMNVEV come from the germline V gene (reference sequence). The CDR3 protein is CASSSAGTGSSPLHF. In DNA, the CDR3 is TGTGCCAGCAGTTCGGCCGGGACAGGGAGTTCACCCCTCCACTTT.

The rearrangement uses TRBV6-5 and TRBJ1-1; possible D gene TRBD1, 5 bases. This CDR3 comprises 13 residues. From germline, CDR1 is MNHEY and CDR2 SVGAGI. Trimming stripped 9 bases from V and 7 bases from J, with 18 bases between. CDR3 loop: CASRTFAVLEAFF. The CDR3 region has the DNA TGTGCCAGTCGGACATTTGCGGTTCTTGAAGCTTTCTTT.

The gene calls are TRBV10-2 and TRBJ2-1; TRBD2 might be the D (6 bases). The CDR3 contains 15 residues. Germline loops: CDR1 WSHSY, CDR2 SAAADI. Trimming shortened V by 6 bases and J by 2 bases, and 14 bases separated the two germline ends. The CDR3, as DNA: TGCGCCAGCAGGTCTCCCGGGGGAACCTACAATGAGCAGTTCTTC. Encoded protein: CASRSPGGTYNEQFF.

This clone was seen at least ten times. The chain links TRBV7-2 to TRBJ2-2; 11 bases line up with TRBD2. The CDR3 runs 17 residues. Germline-derived CDR1 and CDR2 are SGHTA and FQGNSA. V shed 0 bases and J 7 bases; nucleotides not matched to a gene: 7. The CDR3 is CASSLAVSGGADGELFF. CDR3 bases: TGTGCCAGCAGCTTAGCGGTTAGCGGGGGGGCCGACGGGGAGCTGTTTTTT.